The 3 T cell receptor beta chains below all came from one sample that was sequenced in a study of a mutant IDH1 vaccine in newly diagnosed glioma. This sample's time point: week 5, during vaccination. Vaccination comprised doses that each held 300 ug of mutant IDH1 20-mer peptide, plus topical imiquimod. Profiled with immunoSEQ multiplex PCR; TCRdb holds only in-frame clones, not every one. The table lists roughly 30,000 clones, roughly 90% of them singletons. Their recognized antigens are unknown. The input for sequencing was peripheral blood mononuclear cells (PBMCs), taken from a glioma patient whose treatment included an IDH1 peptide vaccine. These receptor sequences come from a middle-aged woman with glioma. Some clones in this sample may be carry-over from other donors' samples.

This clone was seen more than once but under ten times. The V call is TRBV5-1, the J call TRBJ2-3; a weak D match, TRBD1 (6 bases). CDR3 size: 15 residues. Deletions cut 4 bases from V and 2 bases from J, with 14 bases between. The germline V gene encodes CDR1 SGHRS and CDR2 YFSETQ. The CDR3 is CASSPGRGITDTQYF. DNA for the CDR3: TGCGCCAGCAGCCCGGGCAGGGGAATCACAGATACGCAGTATTTT. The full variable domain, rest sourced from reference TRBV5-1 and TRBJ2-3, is KAGVTQTPRYLIKTRGQQVTLSCSPISGHRSVSWYQQTPGQGLQFLFEYFSETQRNKGNFPGRFSGRQFSNSRSEMNVSTLELGDSALYLCASSPGRGITDTQYFGPGTRLTVL.

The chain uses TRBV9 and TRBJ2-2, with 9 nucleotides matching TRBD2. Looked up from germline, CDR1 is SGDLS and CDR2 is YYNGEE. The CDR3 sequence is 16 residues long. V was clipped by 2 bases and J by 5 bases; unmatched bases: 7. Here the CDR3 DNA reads TGTGCCAGCAGCGTTACGGGAACTAGCGGGACCGGGGAGCTGTTTTTT. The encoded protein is CASSVTGTSGTGELFF.

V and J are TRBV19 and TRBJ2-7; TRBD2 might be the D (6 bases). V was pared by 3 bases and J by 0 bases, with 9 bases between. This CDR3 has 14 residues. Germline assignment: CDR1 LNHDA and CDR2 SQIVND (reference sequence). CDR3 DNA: TGTGCCAGTAGTATCGCGGGGACCTCCTACGAGCAGTACTTC. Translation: CASSIAGTSYEQYF.